This T cell receptor beta chain was sequenced for a study of cytomegalovirus exposure and HLA in healthy donors. Overall study: About 80 million unique TCR sequences came from HLA-typed donors in an early release. Findings of the study overall: Later analysis associated a missense DCLRE1C variant with TCR beta V- and J-gene trimming.

PCR involved 60 Vbeta and 13 Jbeta primers. Using immunoSEQ multiplex PCR, the repertoire was profiled, and TCRdb retains in-frame clones only, with some absent. The table includes under 200,000 clones, 70% to 90% detected once. A word on this clone: What it binds is unknown.

CDR1 and CDR2 (germline): LNHDA, SQIVND (reference sequence). Trimming took 3 bases from V and 3 from J; bases not matched to a gene: 11. The CDR3 loop spans 18 amino acids. The chain carries TRBV19 and TRBJ2-3, with 11 bases that match TRBD2. The TCR originated in a young woman in good health and CMV-seronegative. Input material: PBMCs. CDR3 bases: TGTGCCAGTAGTATTCCAACTAGCGGGAGAGGGGGGACAGATACGCAGTATTTT. It translates to CASSIPTSGRGGTDTQYF.